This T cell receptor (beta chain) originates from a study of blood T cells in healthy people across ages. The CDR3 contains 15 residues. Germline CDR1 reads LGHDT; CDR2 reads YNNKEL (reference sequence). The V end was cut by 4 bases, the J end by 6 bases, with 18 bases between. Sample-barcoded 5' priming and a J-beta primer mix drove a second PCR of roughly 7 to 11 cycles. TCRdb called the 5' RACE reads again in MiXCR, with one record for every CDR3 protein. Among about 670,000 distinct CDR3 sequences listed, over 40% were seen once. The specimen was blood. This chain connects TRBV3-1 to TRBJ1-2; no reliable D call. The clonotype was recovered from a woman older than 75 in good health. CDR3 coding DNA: TGTGCCAGCAGCCCAAGGGCCCAGATTAGTAATGGCTACACCTTC. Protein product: CASSPRAQISNGYTF.